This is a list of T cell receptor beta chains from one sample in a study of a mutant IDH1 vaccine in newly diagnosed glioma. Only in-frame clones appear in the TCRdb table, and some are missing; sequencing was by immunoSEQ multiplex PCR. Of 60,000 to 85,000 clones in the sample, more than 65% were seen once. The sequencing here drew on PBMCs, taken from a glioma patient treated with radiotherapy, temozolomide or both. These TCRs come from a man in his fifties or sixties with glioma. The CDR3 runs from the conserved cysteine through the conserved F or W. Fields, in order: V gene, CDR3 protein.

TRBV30	CAWRGTLYNEQFF
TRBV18	CASSPPGLSGGNTIYF
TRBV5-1	CASSFRDSSEKLFF
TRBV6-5	CASSYGQTVNEKLFF
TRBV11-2	CASSSTGTVMNTEAFF
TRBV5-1	CASSLGQGGDTQYF
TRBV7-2	CASSSGGILSGNTIYF
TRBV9	CASSTGATDTQYF
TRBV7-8	CASSQQGQGYQPQHF
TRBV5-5	CASSLERPNTEAFF
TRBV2	CASRQLRDTEAFF
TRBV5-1	CASRPPGGNTGELFF
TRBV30	CACYSWGGPAYEQYF
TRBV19	CASSTQGANRQPQHF
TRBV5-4	CASSTSGGRTQYF
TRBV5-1	CASSLEGSSYEQYF
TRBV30	CAWSVPWGTRPQHF
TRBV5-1	CASSLSQNTGELFF
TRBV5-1	CASSAGANTEAFF